Sequencing of this T cell receptor beta chain was carried out in a study of Graves' ophthalmopathy and Graves' hyperthyroidism. Study results and caveats: Most thyroid clonotypes expanded beyond 0.001 frequency were also found in blood.

In this sample, this clonotype turned up many times. Its specificity is unknown. RNA transcripts provided the template for amplifying TCR beta CDR3 regions. HTBI primers primed a first-round RT-PCR, and a second-round multiplex PCR followed. TCRdb independently ran MiXCR on the multiplex PCR reads; one entry per CDR3 protein. Of 560,000 or so distinct CDR3 sequences in the sample, under 45% were seen once. The CDR3 is made up of 15 amino acids. CDR1 is LNHDA, CDR2 SQIVND, per germline (reference sequence). V lost 3 bases, J lost 7 bases, and 16 bases lay in between. The chain employs TRBV19 and TRBJ1-5; D is uncertain. Sequencing used peripheral blood or thyroid tissue (not recorded which). The clonotype originates from an adult man with Graves' hyperthyroidism. The CDR3 is CASSIRQRSGQPQHF. Written as DNA, the CDR3 is TGTGCCAGTAGTATCAGGCAAAGGTCCGGGCAGCCCCAGCATTTT.